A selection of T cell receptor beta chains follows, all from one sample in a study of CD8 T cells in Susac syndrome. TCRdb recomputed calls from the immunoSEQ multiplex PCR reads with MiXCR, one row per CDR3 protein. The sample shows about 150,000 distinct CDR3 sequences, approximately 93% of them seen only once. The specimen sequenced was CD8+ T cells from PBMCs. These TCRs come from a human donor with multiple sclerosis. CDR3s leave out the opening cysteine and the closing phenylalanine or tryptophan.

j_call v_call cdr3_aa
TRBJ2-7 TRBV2 ASSGTGVAYEQY
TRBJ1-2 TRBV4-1 ASSQDPEYGYT
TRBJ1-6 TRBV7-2 ASSPISGGNSPLH
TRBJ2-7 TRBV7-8 ACAGRGISYEQY
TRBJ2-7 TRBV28 ASSLGRGGIAYEQY
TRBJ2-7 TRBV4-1 ASSQGRGTYEQY
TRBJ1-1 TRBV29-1 SVEETGLVESEAF
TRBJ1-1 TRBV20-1 SARDLVSMNTEAF
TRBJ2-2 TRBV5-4 ASSGEGGIGELF
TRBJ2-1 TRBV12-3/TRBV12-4 ASSIPGDEQF
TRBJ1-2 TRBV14 ASSQGRGGGYT
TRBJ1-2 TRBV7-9 ASSFPRVIDGYT
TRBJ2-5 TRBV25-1 ASSGPRHETQY
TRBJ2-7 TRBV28 ASSLLDRTANYEQY
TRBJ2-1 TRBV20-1 SAREASGLYNEQF
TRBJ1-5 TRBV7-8 ASSVTASGNQPQH
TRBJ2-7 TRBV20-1 SVPTGTGAYEQY
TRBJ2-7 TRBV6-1 ASSRGLERSYEQY
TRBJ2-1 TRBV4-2 ASSQAGREGDEQF
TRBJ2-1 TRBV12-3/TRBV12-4 ASRLAGVEQF
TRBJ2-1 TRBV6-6 ASSGTGYNEQF
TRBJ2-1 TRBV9 ASSVGISGGYNEQF
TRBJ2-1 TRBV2 ASWEGTADEQF
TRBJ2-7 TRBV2 ASSDRFTYEQY
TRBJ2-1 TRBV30 AWSLGGRKDEQF
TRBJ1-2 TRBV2 ASNDYGYT
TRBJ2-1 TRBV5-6 ASSTTGWRGSYNEQF
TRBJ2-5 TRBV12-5 ASGHNPSPQY
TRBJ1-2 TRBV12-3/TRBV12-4 ASTGWGYGYT
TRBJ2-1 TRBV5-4 ASSIGLAGTYNEQF
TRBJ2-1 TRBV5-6 ASSPPGDNEQF
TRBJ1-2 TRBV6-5 ASSSPDLDRGNSNYGYT
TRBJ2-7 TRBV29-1 SAVGGQLSEQY
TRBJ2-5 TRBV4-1 ASSQYQTDLRETQY
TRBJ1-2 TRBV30 AWIPRGYT
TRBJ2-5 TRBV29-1 SVGQGGQETQY
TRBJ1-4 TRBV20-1 SARPPGQGMEKLF
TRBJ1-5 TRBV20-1 SARANRAGGNQPQH
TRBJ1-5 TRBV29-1 SVQTGGSNQPQH
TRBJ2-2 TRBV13 ASSRTGELF
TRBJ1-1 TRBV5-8 ASSLLAF
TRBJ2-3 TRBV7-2 ASSSPLAPTSGGTDTQY
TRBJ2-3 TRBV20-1 SASDRAGTDTQY
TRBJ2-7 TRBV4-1 ASSEGQNYEQY
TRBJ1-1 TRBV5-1 ASPSAQGRRNTEAF
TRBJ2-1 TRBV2 ASSRTVARNEQF
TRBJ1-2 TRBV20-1 SALDPVLSGYT
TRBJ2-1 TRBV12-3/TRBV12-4 ASSFKIGQFDEQF
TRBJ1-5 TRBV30 AWSPPGRRFVPQH
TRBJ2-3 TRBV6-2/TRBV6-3 ASRDTDTQY
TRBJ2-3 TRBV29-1 SVPAGPSTDTQY
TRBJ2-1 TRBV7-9 ASSSRDHPFNEQF
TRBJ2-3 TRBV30 AGRWFPDTQY
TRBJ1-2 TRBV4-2 ASSQDKGHGYT
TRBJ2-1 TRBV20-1 SAPDSNEQF
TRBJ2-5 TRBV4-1 ASSQGGRETQY
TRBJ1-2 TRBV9 ASSVVPTGTEPLGGYT
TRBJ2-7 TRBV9 ASSVDEAGDYEQY
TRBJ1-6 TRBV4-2 ASGNSPLH
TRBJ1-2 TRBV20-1 SAIPGQGRRGYT